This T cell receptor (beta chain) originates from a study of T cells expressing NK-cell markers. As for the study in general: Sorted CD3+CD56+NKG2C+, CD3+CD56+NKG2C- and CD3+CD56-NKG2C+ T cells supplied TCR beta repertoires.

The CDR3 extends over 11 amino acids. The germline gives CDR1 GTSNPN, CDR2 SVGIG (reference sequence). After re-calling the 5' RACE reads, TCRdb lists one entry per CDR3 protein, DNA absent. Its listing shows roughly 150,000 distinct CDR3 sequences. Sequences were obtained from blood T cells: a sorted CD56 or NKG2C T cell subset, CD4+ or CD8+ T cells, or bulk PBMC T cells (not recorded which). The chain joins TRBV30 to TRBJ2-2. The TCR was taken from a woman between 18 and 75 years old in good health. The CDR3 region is CAWSAEGELFF.